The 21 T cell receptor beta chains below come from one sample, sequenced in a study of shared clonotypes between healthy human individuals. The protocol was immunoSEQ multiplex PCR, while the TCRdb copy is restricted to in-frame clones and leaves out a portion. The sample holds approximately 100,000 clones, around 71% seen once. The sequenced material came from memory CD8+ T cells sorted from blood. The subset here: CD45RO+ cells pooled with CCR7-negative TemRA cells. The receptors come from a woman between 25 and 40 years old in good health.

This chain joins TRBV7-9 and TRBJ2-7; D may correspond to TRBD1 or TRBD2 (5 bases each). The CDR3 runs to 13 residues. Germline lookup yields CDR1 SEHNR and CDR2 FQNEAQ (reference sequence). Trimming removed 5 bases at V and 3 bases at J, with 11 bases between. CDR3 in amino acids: CASSPGTVYEQYF. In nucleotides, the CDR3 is TGTGCCAGCAGCCCCGGGACCGTCTACGAGCAGTACTTC.

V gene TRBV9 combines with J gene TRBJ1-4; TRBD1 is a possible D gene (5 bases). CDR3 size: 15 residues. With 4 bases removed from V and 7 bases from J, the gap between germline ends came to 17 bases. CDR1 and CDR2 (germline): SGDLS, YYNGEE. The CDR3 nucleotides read TGTGCCAGCAGCCGTCGAGGGGTAGGAAGTGAAAAACTGTTTTTT. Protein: CASSRRGVGSEKLFF.

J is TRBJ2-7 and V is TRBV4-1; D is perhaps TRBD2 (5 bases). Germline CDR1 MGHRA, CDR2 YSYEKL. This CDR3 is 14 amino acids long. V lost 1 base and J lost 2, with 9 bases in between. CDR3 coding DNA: TGCGCCAGCAGCCAAGTGGGGAGAACCTACGAGCAGTACTTC. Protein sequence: CASSQVGRTYEQYF.

Here the CDR3 reads CASSFNEFEQFF. In DNA form, the CDR3 reads TGTGCCAGCAGCTTTAATGAGTTTGAGCAGTTCTTC. The chain has TRBV5-6 and TRBJ2-1; D is ambiguous. The CDR3 length is 12 residues. V gave up 2 bases and J gave up 9 bases, with 9 bases separating them. Germline CDR1 is SGHDT and CDR2 is YYEEEE.

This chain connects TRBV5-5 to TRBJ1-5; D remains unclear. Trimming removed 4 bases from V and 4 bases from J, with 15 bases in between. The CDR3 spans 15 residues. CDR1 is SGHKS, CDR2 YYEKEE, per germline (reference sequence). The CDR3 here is CASSPKAPKNQPQHF. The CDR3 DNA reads TGTGCCAGCAGCCCGAAGGCGCCTAAAAATCAGCCCCAGCATTTT.

CDR3 nucleotides: TGCGCCAGCAGCCAAGGGGGGTTCGGAGGGATTAATGAAAAACTGTTTTTT. This encodes CASSQGGFGGINEKLFF. V is TRBV4-1 and J is TRBJ1-4; D is perhaps TRBD1 (5 bases). V lost 1 base to trimming and J lost 4 bases, with 16 bases between them. The CDR3 totals 17 residues. Germline V lookup: CDR1 MGHRA, CDR2 YSYEKL.

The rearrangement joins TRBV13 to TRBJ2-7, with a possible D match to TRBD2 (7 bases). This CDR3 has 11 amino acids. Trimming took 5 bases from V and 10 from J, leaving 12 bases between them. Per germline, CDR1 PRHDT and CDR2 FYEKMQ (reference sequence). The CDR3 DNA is TGTGCCAGCAGCGGGGGGGCAGGCCAGTACTTC. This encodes CASSGGAGQYF. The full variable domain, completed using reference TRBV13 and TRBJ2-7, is AAGVIQSPRHLIKEKRETATLKCYPIPRHDTVYWYQQGPGQDPQFLISFYEKMQSDKGSIPDRFSAQQFSDYHSELNMSSLELGDSALYFCASSGGAGQYFGPGTRLTVT.

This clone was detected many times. The CDR3 DNA follows: TGCGCCAGCGGAGGAACCAACACTGAAGCTTTCTTT. It encodes CASGGTNTEAFF. The V call is TRBV5-1, the J call TRBJ1-1; D remains ambiguous. This CDR3 is 12 amino acids long. The germline V gene has CDR1 SGHRS and CDR2 YFSETQ. Between the trimmed V and J ends, which lost 7 bases and 2 bases, there was a span of 9 bases. The full variable domain, with the rest looked up from reference TRBV5-1 and TRBJ1-1, is KAGVTQTPRYLIKTRGQQVTLSCSPISGHRSVSWYQQTPGQGLQFLFEYFSETQRNKGNFPGRFSGRQFSNSRSEMNVSTLELGDSALYLCASGGTNTEAFFGQGTRLTVV.

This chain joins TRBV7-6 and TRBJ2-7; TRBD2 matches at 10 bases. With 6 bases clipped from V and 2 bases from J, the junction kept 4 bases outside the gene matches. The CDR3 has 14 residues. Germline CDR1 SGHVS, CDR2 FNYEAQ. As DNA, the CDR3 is TGTGCCAGCAGACAACTAGCGGGACCCTACGAGCAGTACTTC. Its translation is CASRQLAGPYEQYF.

CDR3 nucleotide sequence: TGTGCCAGTAGAACGACTAGCGGGAGCTCCTACGAGCAGTACTTC. It specifies CASRTTSGSSYEQYF. This sequence joins TRBV19 and TRBJ2-7; 12 positions match TRBD2. Germline CDR1 LNHDA, CDR2 SQIVND (reference sequence). This CDR3 contains 15 residues. The junction had 3 bases not matched to a gene; V was cut back by 6 bases and J by 0 bases. The variable domain in full, completed from reference TRBV19 and TRBJ2-7, reads DGGITQSPKYLFRKEGQNVTLSCEQNLNHDAMYWYRQDPGQGLRLIYYSQIVNDFQKGDIAEGYSVSREKKESFPLTVTSAQKNPTAFYLCASRTTSGSSYEQYFGPGTRLTVT.

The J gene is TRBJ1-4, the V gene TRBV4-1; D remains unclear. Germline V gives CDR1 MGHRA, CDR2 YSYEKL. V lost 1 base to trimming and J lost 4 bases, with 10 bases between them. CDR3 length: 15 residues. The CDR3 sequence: CASSQGTWGNEKLFF. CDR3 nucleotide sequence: TGCGCCAGCAGCCAAGGAACTTGGGGTAATGAAAAACTGTTTTTT.

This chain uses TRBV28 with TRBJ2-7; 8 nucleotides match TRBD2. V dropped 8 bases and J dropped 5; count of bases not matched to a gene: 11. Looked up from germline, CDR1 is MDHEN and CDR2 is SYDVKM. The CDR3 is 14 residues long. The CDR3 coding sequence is TGTGCCAGCGCTGTGATAGCGGGAACGAACGAGCAGTACTTC. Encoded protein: CASAVIAGTNEQYF.

CDR3 DNA sequence: TGTGCCTGGAGTACGACAGCGGGAGGGACCCTGGCGCAGTACTTC. Translation gives CAWSTTAGGTLAQYF. The chain recombines TRBV30 with TRBJ2-7; TRBD2 matches 10 bases. The V and J ends lost 2 bases and 9 bases, in that order; junction bases with no gene match: 13. The CDR3 contains 15 residues. Germline CDR1 and CDR2: GTSNPN and SVGIG (reference sequence).

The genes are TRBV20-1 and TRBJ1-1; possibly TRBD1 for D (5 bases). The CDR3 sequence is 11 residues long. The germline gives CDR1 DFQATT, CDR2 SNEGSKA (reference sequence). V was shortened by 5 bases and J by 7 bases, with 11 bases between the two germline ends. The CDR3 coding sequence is TGCAGTGCTCAGGGCGGCCGTGAAGCTTTCTTT. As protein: CSAQGGREAFF.

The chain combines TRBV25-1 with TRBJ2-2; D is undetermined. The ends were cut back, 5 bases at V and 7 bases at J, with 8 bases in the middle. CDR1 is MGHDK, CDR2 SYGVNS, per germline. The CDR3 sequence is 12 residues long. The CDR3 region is CASSYHGGELFF. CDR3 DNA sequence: TGTGCCAGCAGTTATCATGGCGGGGAGCTGTTTTTT. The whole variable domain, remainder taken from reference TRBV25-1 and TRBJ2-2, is EADIYQTPRYLVIGTGKKITLECSQTMGHDKMYWYQQDPGMELHLIHYSYGVNSTEKGDLSSESTVSRIRTEHFPLTLESARPSHTSQYLCASSYHGGELFFGEGSRLTVL.

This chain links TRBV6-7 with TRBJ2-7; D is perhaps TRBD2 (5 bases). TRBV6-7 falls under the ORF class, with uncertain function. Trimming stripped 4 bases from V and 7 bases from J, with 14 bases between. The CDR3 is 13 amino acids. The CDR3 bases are TGTGCCAGCAGTTCCGGACTTCTCGGGGAGCAGTACTTC. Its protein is CASSSGLLGEQYF.

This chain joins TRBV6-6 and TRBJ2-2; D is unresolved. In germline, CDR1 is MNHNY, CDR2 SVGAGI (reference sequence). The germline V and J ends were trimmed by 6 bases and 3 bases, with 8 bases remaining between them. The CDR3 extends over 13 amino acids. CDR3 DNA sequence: TGTGCCAGCAGGGCCGGGTACACCGGGGAGCTGTTTTTT. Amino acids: CASRAGYTGELFF.

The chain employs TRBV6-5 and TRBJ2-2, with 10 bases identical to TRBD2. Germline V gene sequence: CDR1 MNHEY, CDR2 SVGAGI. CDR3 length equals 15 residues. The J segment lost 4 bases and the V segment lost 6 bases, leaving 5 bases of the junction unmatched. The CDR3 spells CASSPLAGATGELFF. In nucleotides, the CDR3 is TGTGCCAGCAGCCCGCTAGCGGGAGCCACCGGGGAGCTGTTTTTT.

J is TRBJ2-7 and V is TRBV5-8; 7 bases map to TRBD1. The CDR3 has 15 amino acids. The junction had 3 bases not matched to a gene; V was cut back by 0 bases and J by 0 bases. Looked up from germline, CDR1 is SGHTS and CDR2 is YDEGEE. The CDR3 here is CASSLVGGGSYEQYF. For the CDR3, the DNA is TGTGCCAGCAGCTTGGTAGGGGGCGGCTCCTACGAGCAGTACTTC.

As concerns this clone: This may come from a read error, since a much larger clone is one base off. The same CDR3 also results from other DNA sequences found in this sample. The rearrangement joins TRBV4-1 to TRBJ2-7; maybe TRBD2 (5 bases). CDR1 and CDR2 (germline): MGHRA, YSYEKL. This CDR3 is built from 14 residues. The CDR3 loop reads CASSQDPSGIEQYF. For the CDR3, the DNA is TGCGCCAGCAGTCAAGATCCCTCGGGGATCGAGCAGTACTTC.

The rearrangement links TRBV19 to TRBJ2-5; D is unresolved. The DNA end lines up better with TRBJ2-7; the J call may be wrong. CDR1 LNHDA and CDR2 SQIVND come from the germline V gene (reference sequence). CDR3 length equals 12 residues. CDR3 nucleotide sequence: TGTGCCAGTAGTATCGACAACTACGAGCAGTACTTC. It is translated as CASSIDNYEQYF.